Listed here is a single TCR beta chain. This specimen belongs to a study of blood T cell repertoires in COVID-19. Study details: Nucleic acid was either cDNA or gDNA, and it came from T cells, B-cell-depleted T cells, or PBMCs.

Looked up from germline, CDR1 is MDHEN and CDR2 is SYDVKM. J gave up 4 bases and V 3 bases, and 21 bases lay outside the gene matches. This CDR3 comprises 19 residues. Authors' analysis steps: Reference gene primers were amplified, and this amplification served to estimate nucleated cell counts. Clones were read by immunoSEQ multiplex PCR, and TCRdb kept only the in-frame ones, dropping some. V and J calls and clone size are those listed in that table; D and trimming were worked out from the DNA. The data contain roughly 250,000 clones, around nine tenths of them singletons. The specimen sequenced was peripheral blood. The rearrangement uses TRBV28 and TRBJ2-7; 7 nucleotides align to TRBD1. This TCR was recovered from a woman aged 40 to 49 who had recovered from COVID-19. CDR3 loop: CASSFTGVKLPPPLYEQYF. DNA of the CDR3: TGTGCCAGCAGTTTTACAGGGGTAAAACTCCCTCCCCCTTTGTACGAGCAGTACTTC.